These T cell receptor beta chains were read from a single sample in a study of beta chain features in type 1 diabetes. Using immunoSEQ multiplex PCR, the repertoire was profiled, and TCRdb retains in-frame clones only, with some absent. Of just over 150,000 clones in the sample, around 10% were seen once. Sequencing used central memory CD4+ T cells from blood. These receptors were collected from a man aged 18-30 years in good health. Both conserved end residues are part of each CDR3. A D gene is named only where the DNA matches it firmly. Where a row states a size, it is once, few, many or the class of an expanded clone; other rows omit it.

>NA|TRBV5-1|TRBJ2-5|NA
TGCGCCAGCAGCTTGGCCGCAGCAGGGCAAGAGACCCAGTACTTC
CASSLAAAGQETQYF
>NA|TRBV5-4|TRBJ2-2|NA
TGTGCCAGCGGGAAAGGGGATACCGGGGAGCTGTTTTTT
CASGKGDTGELFF
>few|TRBV7-2|TRBJ2-1|TRBD2
TGTGCCAGCAGCTCGGGGACTAGCGGGGGAAGCTCCTACAATGAGCAGTTCTTC
CASSSGTSGGSSYNEQFF
>few|TRBV15|TRBJ1-3|NA
TGTGCCACCAGCTCCGACAGCGGAAACACCATATATTTT
CATSSDSGNTIYF
>NA|TRBV12-5|TRBJ2-1|NA
TGTGCTAGTGGTGACGACAGTTACAATGAGCAGTTCTTC
CASGDDSYNEQFF
>few|TRBV5-6|TRBJ2-1|NA
TGTGCCAGCAGCTTAGCCGGTGAGCAGTTCTTC
CASSLAGEQFF
>few|TRBV4-1|TRBJ1-2|NA
TGCGCCAGCAGCCTCATGACCAGTCTCCTATTAGAGGGCTACACCTTC
CASSLMTSLLLEGYTF
>NA|TRBV5-1|TRBJ2-1|TRBD2
TGCGCCAGCAGCTTGGGAGCGACTAGCGTTGTGAATGAGCAGTTCTTC
CASSLGATSVVNEQFF
>NA|TRBV5-1|TRBJ2-3|NA
TGCGCCAGCAGCTTGGCGGGCGGGACCACAGATACGCAGTATTTT
CASSLAGGTTDTQYF
>NA|TRBV19|TRBJ2-1|NA
TGTGCCAGTAGTCGGACCAGAACGAGCGGTGAGCAGTTCTTC
CASSRTRTSGEQFF
>few|TRBV2|TRBJ2-1|NA
TGTGCCAGCAGTTCGCTCAATGAGCAGTTCTTC
CASSSLNEQFF
>NA|TRBV2|TRBJ2-7|TRBD2
TGTGCCAGCAGGGGAGGGTCGCTTACCTACGAGCAGTACTTC
CASRGGSLTYEQYF
>NA|TRBV5-1|TRBJ2-7|NA
TGCGCCAGCAGCTACGGGGATTGGGGCGAGCAGTACTTC
CASSYGDWGEQYF
>NA|TRBV2|TRBJ1-5|NA
TGTGCCAGCAGTCAAGACAAGTATAGCAATCAGCCCCAGCATTTT
CASSQDKYSNQPQHF
>few|TRBV5-1|TRBJ2-2|TRBD1
TGCGCCAGCAGCTTGTTAGGGACAGGGAACACCGGGGAGCTGTTTTTT
CASSLLGTGNTGELFF
>few|TRBV9|TRBJ2-5|NA
TGTGCCAGCAGCGTAGATCTGGGGAAAGAGACCCAGTACTTC
CASSVDLGKETQYF
>few|TRBV6-5|TRBJ2-7|NA
TGTGCCAGCACTGGCACCTACGAGCAGTACTTC
CASTGTYEQYF
>few|TRBV14|TRBJ2-7|NA
TGTGCCAGCAGTAATGTCCGGGAGCAGTACTTC
CASSNVREQYF
>few|TRBV28|TRBJ2-3|NA
TGTGCCAGCAGTACCGGGGCCGAGGATACGCAGTATTTT
CASSTGAEDTQYF
>NA|TRBV5-4|TRBJ1-1|NA
TGTGCCAGCAGCTCAAGGACAGATGAAGCTTTCTTT
CASSSRTDEAFF
>few|TRBV6-6|TRBJ1-5|TRBD1
TGTGCCAGCAGTTACCGGACAGGTGATAGCAATCAGCCCCAGCATTTT
CASSYRTGDSNQPQHF
>few|TRBV4-3|TRBJ2-3|NA
TGCGCCAGCAGCCAAGAGAGTCCCGATACGCAGTATTTT
CASSQESPDTQYF
>few|TRBV5-4|TRBJ2-7|TRBD2
TGTGCCAGCAGCCCCTCGACTAGCGGGAGGTCCTTTTCCTACGAGCAGTACTTC
CASSPSTSGRSFSYEQYF
>NA|TRBV9|TRBJ2-1|TRBD1
TGTGCCAGCAGTAGGACAGGGGGAGGGAGTTCCTACAATGAGCAGTTCTTC
CASSRTGGGSSYNEQFF
>few|TRBV7-2|TRBJ2-2|TRBD1
TGTGCCAGCAGCTTGGCACGACAGGGACCGTTTTTT
CASSLARQGPFF
>few|TRBV28|TRBJ2-4|NA
TGTGCCAGCAGTTTTGGTGGGAGAGGAGGAGCGGCCAAAAACATTCAGTACTTC
CASSFGGRGGAAKNIQYF
>few|TRBV30|TRBJ1-6|NA
TGTGCCTTGAGTTTGACTAATTCACCCCTCCACTTT
CALSLTNSPLHF
>many|TRBV5-4|TRBJ2-5|NA
TGCGCCAGCAGCCAAGTGGGGACCCAAGAGACCCAGTACTTC
CASSQVGTQETQYF
>NA|TRBV6-5|TRBJ2-5|TRBD2
TGTGCCGCCTCGTCTAGCGGGAGTCCCACAGGGGCCCAGTACTTC
CAASSSGSPTGAQYF
>NA|TRBV7-3|TRBJ2-7|NA
TGTGCCAGCAGCTTAACGTCGGGAAATTACGAGCAGTACTTC
CASSLTSGNYEQYF
>few|TRBV7-9|TRBJ2-5|NA
TGTGCCAGCAGCCGTGGCGCAGGGTGGATGGAGACCCAGTACTTC
CASSRGAGWMETQYF
>many|TRBV4-1|TRBJ1-2|NA
TGCGCCAGCAGCCAAGAACAGAACTATGGCTACACCTTC
CASSQEQNYGYTF
>NA|TRBV7-2|TRBJ2-4|NA
TGTGCCAGCAGCTTAGTGGCCAAAAACATTCAGTACTTC
CASSLVAKNIQYF
>NA|TRBV9|TRBJ1-2|NA
TGTGCCAGCAGCGTCAGTGACAGTATTAGTGGCTACACCTTC
CASSVSDSISGYTF
>NA|TRBV9|TRBJ2-7|NA
TGTGCCAGCAGCCAGACAGCGGCGAGCTCCTACGAGCAGTACTTC
CASSQTAASSYEQYF
>NA|TRBV30|TRBJ2-5|NA
TGTGCCTGGAGTGTACTTAGGGGTCAAGAGACCCAGTACTTC
CAWSVLRGQETQYF
>NA|TRBV27|TRBJ2-5|NA
TGTGCCAGCAGGGAGGGGGCGGCTGAGACCCAGTACTTC
CASREGAAETQYF
>few|TRBV7-3|TRBJ2-1|TRBD2
TGTGCCAGCAGCTCCGGGAGGGCCGTCGCTGAGCAGTTCTTC
CASSSGRAVAEQFF
>NA|TRBV9|TRBJ2-7|TRBD2
TGTGCCAGCAGCGTAGGTCTTAGCGGGAGCTACGAGCAGTACTTC
CASSVGLSGSYEQYF
>NA|TRBV5-4|TRBJ2-2|TRBD1
TGTGCCAGCAGCATGACAGGGTCGGGCACCGGGGAGCTGTTTTTT
CASSMTGSGTGELFF
>NA|TRBV13|TRBJ1-1|TRBD1
TGTGCCAGCAGCCACGGACAGGGGAACACTGAAGCTTTCTTT
CASSHGQGNTEAFF
>few|TRBV29-1|TRBJ2-5|NA
TGCAGCGTTAAAGGGACCCGGGAGACCCAGTACTTC
CSVKGTRETQYF
>few|TRBV7-2|TRBJ1-1|NA
TGTGCCAGCAGCTTAGCCCGCTGGGGGAGGGGTAAGGACACTGAAGCTTTCTTT
CASSLARWGRGKDTEAFF
>NA|TRBV11-2|TRBJ1-2|NA
TGTGCCAGCAGCTTTGCGCCGAACTATGGCTACACCTTC
CASSFAPNYGYTF
>few|TRBV2|TRBJ1-4|NA
TGTGCCAGCAGTGAAGGGGGTAATGAAAAACTGTTTTTT
CASSEGGNEKLFF
>many|TRBV14|TRBJ1-6|NA
TGTGCCAGCAGCGTTTATAATTCACCCCTCCACTTT
CASSVYNSPLHF